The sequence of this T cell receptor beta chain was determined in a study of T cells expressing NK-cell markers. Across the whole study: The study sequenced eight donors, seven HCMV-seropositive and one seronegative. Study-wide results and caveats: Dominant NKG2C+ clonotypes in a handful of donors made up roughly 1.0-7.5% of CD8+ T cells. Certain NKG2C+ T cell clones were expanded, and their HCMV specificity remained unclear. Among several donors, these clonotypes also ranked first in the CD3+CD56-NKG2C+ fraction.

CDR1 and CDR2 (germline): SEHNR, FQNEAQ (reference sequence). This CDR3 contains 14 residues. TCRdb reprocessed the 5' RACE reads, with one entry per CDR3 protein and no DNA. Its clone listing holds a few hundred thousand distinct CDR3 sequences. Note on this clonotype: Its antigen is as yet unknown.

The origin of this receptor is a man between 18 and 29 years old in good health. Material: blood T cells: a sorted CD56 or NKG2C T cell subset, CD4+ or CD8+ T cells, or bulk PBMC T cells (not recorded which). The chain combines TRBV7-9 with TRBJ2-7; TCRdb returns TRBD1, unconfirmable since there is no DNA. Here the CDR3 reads CASSGADGAYEQYF.